Below are 10 T cell receptor beta chains sequenced from a single sample in a study of cytomegalovirus exposure and HLA in healthy donors. It was with 60 Vbeta and 13 Jbeta primers that the PCR ran. Produced via immunoSEQ multiplex PCR; TCRdb's table is partial and in-frame only. Here the sample spans 150,000 to 200,000 clones, 70% to 90% being singletons. Sequencing was carried out using PBMCs. These receptors all come from a woman aged 18-29 years in good health and CMV-seropositive.

This chain connects TRBV30 to TRBJ1-5; TRBD1 might be the D (6 bases). Trimming pared 4 bases from V and 9 bases from J, leaving 13 bases between. This CDR3 spans 12 amino acids. Germline CDR1 GTSNPN, CDR2 SVGIG (reference sequence). This CDR3 reads CAWTQGIGPQHF. CDR3 DNA sequence: TGTGCCTGGACACAGGGAATTGGGCCCCAGCATTTT. The entire variable domain, with the rest obtained from reference TRBV30 and TRBJ1-5, is as follows: SQTIHQWPATLVQPVGSPLSLECTVEGTSNPNLYWYRQAAGRGLQLLFYSVGIGQISSEVPQNLSASRPQDRQFILSSKKLLLSDSGFYLCAWTQGIGPQHFGDGTRLSIL.

The chain links TRBV5-1 to TRBJ2-5; 7 nucleotides line up with TRBD1. V gave up 0 bases and J gave up 5 bases; unmatched junction bases: 7. The CDR3 is made up of 15 amino acids. Germline CDR1 reads SGHRS; CDR2 reads YFSETQ. Written as DNA, the CDR3 is TGCGCCAGCAGCTTGGAGGGCAGGGGGTTCGAGACCCAGTACTTC. It is translated as CASSLEGRGFETQYF.

The chain has TRBV7-2 and TRBJ2-5; 13 bases map to TRBD2. V dropped 1 base and J dropped 4; count of bases not matched to a gene: 9. Germline V lookup: CDR1 SGHTA, CDR2 FQGNSA. The CDR3 covers 18 residues. CDR3 coding DNA: TGTGCCAGCAGCTTAGTGCTAACTAGCGGGGGGGCCCGAGAGACCCAGTACTTC. This sequence encodes CASSLVLTSGGARETQYF.

The chain joins TRBV5-1 to TRBJ1-1; 7 bases align to TRBD1. V lost 2 bases, J lost 1 base, and 11 bases stayed unmatched. The CDR3 spans 17 residues. The germline CDR1 and CDR2 sequences are SGHRS and YFSETQ. CDR3 loop: CASSFQGQVFGNTEAFF. The DNA of the CDR3 is TGCGCCAGCAGCTTCCAAGGACAGGTATTCGGGAACACTGAAGCTTTCTTT.

The chain links TRBV4-2 to TRBJ2-6, with no clear D. The CDR3 length is 20 residues. Trimming took off 1 base at V and 2 bases at J, with 21 bases between the two ends. Germline lookup yields CDR1 LGHNA and CDR2 YNFKEQ. Here the CDR3 reads CASSQVFISGPSPGANVLTF. CDR3 coding DNA: TGTGCCAGCAGCCAAGTTTTCATATCGGGTCCGTCACCTGGGGCCAACGTCCTGACTTTC.

In regard to this clone: This sample includes further DNA sequences coding for the same CDR3. CDR3 bases: TGTGCCAGCAGTGTGACGGGTTATGGCTACACCTTC. It encodes CASSVTGYGYTF. The chain combines TRBV2 with TRBJ1-2; no reliable D call. Trimming removed 4 bases from V and 5 bases from J, with 8 bases in between. CDR1 and CDR2 (germline): SNHLY, FYNNEI. This CDR3 is built from 12 residues.

This clone was observed once. The chain employs TRBV30 and TRBJ2-5; D might be TRBD1 (6 bases). The length of the CDR3 is 14 residues. Between the trimmed V and J ends, which lost 0 bases and 4 bases, there was a span of 12 bases. Germline V lookup: CDR1 GTSNPN, CDR2 SVGIG (reference sequence). The CDR3 loop is CAWSVSRGRETQYF. Written as DNA, the CDR3 is TGTGCCTGGAGTGTTTCAAGGGGGAGAGAGACCCAGTACTTC.

V usage is TRBV18 and J usage is TRBJ1-4, with 7 bases fitting TRBD1. Germline values: CDR1 KGHSH, CDR2 LQKENI. V shed 3 bases and J 8 bases; nucleotides not matched to a gene: 9. The CDR3 sequence is 15 residues long. CDR3 sequence reads: CASSPTGSVLEKLFF. CDR3 nucleotides: TGTGCCAGCTCACCGACAGGGAGCGTACTCGAAAAACTGTTTTTT.

This chain joins TRBV18 and TRBJ2-2; D is perhaps TRBD1 (5 bases). This CDR3 has 15 residues. Germline V gives CDR1 KGHSH, CDR2 LQKENI. With 5 bases removed from V and 4 bases from J, the gap between germline ends came to 14 bases. CDR3 in DNA: TGTGCCAGCTCATGGGCAAGGGGAAGCACCGGGGAGCTGTTTTTT. Its protein is CASSWARGSTGELFF.

The chain combines TRBV6-5 with TRBJ1-2; 8 nucleotides line up with TRBD1. This CDR3 has 13 amino acids. Germline V CDR1 and CDR2: MNHEY, SVGAGI. Trimming removed 6 bases from V and 8 bases from J; junction bases left unmatched: 8. In DNA, the CDR3 is TGTGCCAGCAGCCCGACAGGGGCGGGAGGCTACACCTTC. Translated: CASSPTGAGGYTF.